Below are 29 T cell receptor beta chains sequenced from a single sample in a study of T cell changes during pregnancy in multiple sclerosis. Measured with immunoSEQ multiplex PCR; TCRdb has only the in-frame clones, and not every one. The sample includes about 49,000 clones, 92% seen only once; the top ten take more than 0.35%. The source material was CD4+ T cells from peripheral blood mononuclear cells, sampled in the second trimester of pregnancy. These receptors were taken from a female donor in good health, enrolled as a control in a pregnancy study.

V is TRBV9 and J is TRBJ2-5; 9 positions match TRBD1. The CDR3 is 14 residues long. J lost 5 bases, V lost 4 bases, and 6 bases had no gene match. Germline V gene lookup returns CDR1 SGDLS and CDR2 YYNGEE. The CDR3 spells CASSQSGTGETQYF. Here the CDR3 DNA reads TGTGCCAGCAGCCAATCCGGGACAGGGGAGACCCAGTACTTC. The full variable domain, in which reference TRBV9 and TRBJ2-5 provide the parts outside the CDR3, is DSGVTQTPKHLITATGQRVTLRCSPRSGDLSVYWYQQSLDQGLQFLIQYYNGEERAKGNILERFSAQQFPDLHSELNLSSLELGDSALYFCASSQSGTGETQYFGPGTRLLVL.

This chain links TRBV27 with TRBJ1-2; TRBD1 matches at 9 bases. CDR1 is MNHEY, CDR2 SMNVEV, per germline (reference sequence). After removal of 6 bases from V and 0 bases from J, the junction contained 14 bases not matched to a gene. The CDR3 sequence is 18 residues long. CDR3 sequence (DNA): TGTGCCAGCAGGGGGAGCCGGGACAGGGACCAATCTAACTATGGCTACACCTTC. Encoded protein: CASRGSRDRDQSNYGYTF.

The chain combines TRBV11-3 with TRBJ2-1; 7 bases map to TRBD1. The length of the CDR3 is 17 residues. V shed 3 bases and J 3 bases; nucleotides not matched to a gene: 11. Germline CDR1 reads SGHNT; CDR2 reads YENEEA. Here the CDR3 reads CASSFSLRQGLYNEQFF. The CDR3 DNA follows: TGTGCCAGCAGCTTTTCTCTTCGACAGGGCCTCTACAATGAGCAGTTCTTC.

This clone was seen more than once but under ten times. V is TRBV7-9 and J is TRBJ1-2, with D maybe TRBD1 (6 bases). The CDR3 has 15 residues. V gave up 5 bases and J gave up 6 bases, with 19 bases separating them. The germline V gene has CDR1 SEHNR and CDR2 FQNEAQ (reference sequence). CDR3 region: CASSAEPRDIHGYTF. The CDR3 DNA follows: TGTGCCAGCAGCGCCGAACCTCGGGACATCCATGGCTACACCTTC.

This clone was found once. The chain links TRBV5-4 to TRBJ2-7, with 11 bases fitting TRBD1. CDR1 and CDR2 (germline): SGHNT, YYREEE (reference sequence). The CDR3 runs to 13 residues. Losses at the gene ends were 4 bases for V and 6 bases for J; bases not matched to a gene: 3. The CDR3 DNA is TGTGCCAGCAGCGGGGGACAGGGGGGCGAGCAGTACTTC. Residues: CASSGGQGGEQYF.

The V gene is TRBV5-8, the J gene TRBJ2-5; TRBD2 matches at 10 bases. The CDR3 has 16 residues. Germline V gene data show CDR1 as SGHTS and CDR2 as YDEGEE. Unmatched junction bases numbered 11, after V lost 4 bases and J lost 5 bases. The CDR3 spells CASSRGTSVVLETQYF. For the CDR3, the DNA is TGTGCCAGCAGCAGGGGGACTAGCGTTGTATTGGAGACCCAGTACTTC.

J is TRBJ2-6 and V is TRBV7-2; no definite D call. The CDR3 spans 14 residues. Germline CDR1 reads SGHTA; CDR2 reads FQGNSA. Trimming took 5 bases from V and 0 from J, leaving 5 bases between them. The DNA of the CDR3 is TGTGCCAGCAGCGCGGCCTCTGGGGCCAACGTCCTGACTTTC. Translating it yields CASSAASGANVLTF.

The chain links TRBV6-6 to TRBJ1-5; 8 positions agree with TRBD1. CDR3 length: 13 amino acids. The V gene end was trimmed by 7 bases and the J gene end by 6 bases; junction bases not matched to a gene: 5. Germline CDR1 and CDR2: MNHNY and SVGAGI (reference sequence). DNA for the CDR3: TGTGCCAGCATTCTTGACAGGGGTCAGCCCCAGCATTTT. Translation gives CASILDRGQPQHF.

The V and J genes are TRBV7-3 and TRBJ2-3; 11 bases match TRBD2. The CDR3 has 18 amino acids. From germline, CDR1 is SGHTA and CDR2 FQGTGA. Trimming at V came to 1 base and at J to 0 bases, leaving 6 bases not matched to a gene. CDR3 nucleotides: TGTGCCAGCAGCTTAAACCCTCTAGCGGGGGGTAGCACAGATACGCAGTATTTT. This gives the protein CASSLNPLAGGSTDTQYF. Drawing the rest from reference TRBV7-3 and TRBJ2-3, the complete variable domain is GAGVSQTPSNKVTEKGKYVELRCDPISGHTALYWYRQSLGQGPEFLIYFQGTGAADDSGLPNDRFFAVRPEGSVSTLKIQRTERGDSAVYLCASSLNPLAGGSTDTQYFGPGTRLTVL.

The chain joins TRBV7-2 to TRBJ1-6, with TRBD1 as a possible D gene (6 bases). Germline V CDR1 and CDR2: SGHTA, FQGNSA. The CDR3 is 15 residues long. V was shortened by 3 bases and J by 7 bases, with 13 bases between the two germline ends. CDR3 sequence: CASSLVGDKNSPLHF. CDR3 DNA: TGTGCCAGCAGCTTGGTTGGGGACAAAAATTCACCCCTCCACTTT.

A note on this clone: One end of the junction varies from germline; a read error may be responsible. The chain has TRBV7-9 and TRBJ1-2; D perhaps matches TRBD1 (5 bases). The CDR3 contains 11 residues. Germline CDR1 SEHNR, CDR2 FQNEAQ (reference sequence). CDR3: CFAGSNYGYTF. CDR3 bases: TGCTTCGCAGGGTCCAACTATGGCTACACCTTC.

The rearrangement joins TRBV5-4 to TRBJ1-2; perhaps TRBD1 as D (6 bases). In germline, CDR1 is SGHNT, CDR2 YYREEE (reference sequence). V was shortened by 4 bases and J by 3 bases, with 13 bases between the two germline ends. The CDR3 loop spans 14 amino acids. Written as DNA, the CDR3 is TGTGCCAGCAGCCCGGACAGATACGACTATGGCTACACCTTC. Its translation: CASSPDRYDYGYTF.

V usage is TRBV18 and J usage is TRBJ1-1; TRBD1 agrees at 9 bases. Germline-derived CDR1 and CDR2 are KGHSH and LQKENI. The CDR3 is 15 residues long. Unmatched junction bases numbered 6, after V lost 4 bases and J lost 3 bases. The CDR3 is CASSLRQGVDTEAFF. The DNA for the CDR3 is TGTGCCAGCTCACTACGACAGGGGGTGGACACTGAAGCTTTCTTT.

V gene TRBV29-1 combines with J gene TRBJ1-5; perhaps TRBD1 as D (5 bases). This CDR3 region has 13 residues. Germline V gene data show CDR1 as SQVTM and CDR2 as ANQGSEA. Between the trimmed V and J ends, which lost 5 bases and 1 base, there was a span of 9 bases. Here the CDR3 DNA reads TGCAGCGTTCGACAGAGAAGCAATCAGCCCCAGCATTTT. Protein sequence: CSVRQRSNQPQHF.

V gene TRBV7-2 combines with J gene TRBJ2-5; 7 bases line up with TRBD2. The trim removed 0 bases at V and 3 bases at J, leaving 4 bases unmatched. The CDR3 is 15 residues long. Germline CDR1 SGHTA, CDR2 FQGNSA. DNA for the CDR3: TGTGCCAGCAGCTTAGCCGGGGGGAGGGAAGAGACCCAGTACTTC. Protein sequence: CASSLAGGREETQYF.

The V and J genes are TRBV9 and TRBJ2-5; 8 bases map to TRBD1. V was pared by 4 bases and J by 5 bases, with 10 bases of the junction left unmatched. The CDR3 has 15 residues. Germline CDR1 is SGDLS and CDR2 is YYNGEE. The CDR3 DNA reads TGTGCCAGCAGCTTGGCAGGGGGCCGGGTGGAGACCCAGTACTTC. It encodes CASSLAGGRVETQYF.

This rearrangement joins TRBV5-5 to TRBJ1-5; TRBD1 might be the D (5 bases). This CDR3 contains 15 residues. The V gene lost 1 base and the J gene lost 0 bases, with 8 bases spanning the gap. Germline V gene lookup returns CDR1 SGHKS and CDR2 YYEKEE (reference sequence). CDR3: CASSLRGYSNQPQHF. The CDR3 nucleotides read TGTGCCAGCAGCTTGAGGGGATATAGCAATCAGCCCCAGCATTTT.

This clone was detected only once. The chain joins TRBV14 to TRBJ1-4; D not resolved. CDR3 length equals 12 residues. V was clipped by 3 bases and J by 8 bases, with 7 bases between them. The germline V gene encodes CDR1 SGHDN and CDR2 FVKESK. CDR3 DNA: TGTGCCAGCAGCCATTCGCGGGAAAAACTGTTTTTT. Translated: CASSHSREKLFF.

The genes are TRBV7-3 and TRBJ2-1; perhaps TRBD1 as D (6 bases). The germline gives CDR1 SGHTA, CDR2 FQGTGA. The ends were cut back, 4 bases at V and 0 bases at J, with 7 bases in the middle. The CDR3 runs to 14 residues. The CDR3 sequence is CASSSGDSYNEQFF. The CDR3 DNA is TGTGCCAGCAGCTCAGGGGACTCCTACAATGAGCAGTTCTTC.

The V call is TRBV19, the J call TRBJ1-4, with unresolved D. This CDR3 spans 16 amino acids. CDR1 LNHDA and CDR2 SQIVND come from the germline V gene (reference sequence). V was shortened by 4 bases and J by 0 bases, with 12 bases between the two germline ends. The CDR3 sequence is CASSNPGSATNEKLFF. CDR3 nucleotides: TGTGCCAGTAGTAACCCGGGGTCTGCAACTAATGAAAAACTGTTTTTT.

The rearrangement uses TRBV7-2 and TRBJ1-3; D is unresolved. Germline V gene lookup returns CDR1 SGHTA and CDR2 FQGNSA. The CDR3 has 13 amino acids. V was shortened by 5 bases and J by 8 bases, with 13 bases between the two germline ends. CDR3 DNA: TGTGCCAGCAGCCCTAATCTGGGCGACACCATATATTTT. It yields the protein CASSPNLGDTIYF.

The rearrangement joins TRBV9 to TRBJ1-1, with D possibly being TRBD1 (6 bases). Trimming stripped 4 bases from V and 1 base from J, with 23 bases between. Germline V lookup: CDR1 SGDLS, CDR2 YYNGEE. The CDR3 has 18 amino acids. CDR3 sequence (DNA): TGTGCCAGCAGCCTGGGGGCCGGGCCCCGCTACCCGAACACTGAAGCTTTCTTT. It yields the protein CASSLGAGPRYPNTEAFF.

This clone was detected only a few times. The chain joins TRBV5-6 to TRBJ2-7; tentative D call: TRBD2 (6 bases). Trimming took off 6 bases at V and 1 base at J, with 14 bases between the two ends. Germline V gene data show CDR1 as SGHDT and CDR2 as YYEEEE. CDR3 size: 14 residues. The CDR3 loop is CASNQYRGSYEQYF. CDR3 DNA sequence: TGTGCCAGCAACCAATACCGGGGGTCCTACGAGCAGTACTTC.

CDR3 in DNA: TGTGCCAGCAGCTTCGATAGTTTGAACACTGAAGCTTTCTTT. This encodes CASSFDSLNTEAFF. V gene TRBV5-4 combines with J gene TRBJ1-1; no clear D gene. Germline CDR1 and CDR2: SGHNT and YYREEE (reference sequence). The CDR3 extends over 14 amino acids. V was shortened by 2 bases and J by 0 bases, with 8 bases between the two germline ends.

V gene TRBV4-3 combines with J gene TRBJ2-5; 8 nucleotides match TRBD2. This CDR3 spans 16 amino acids. Trimming removed 3 bases from V and 2 bases from J; junction bases left unmatched: 8. CDR1 is LGHNA and CDR2 is YSLEER in the germline V gene. The CDR3 DNA is TGCGCCAGCAGCCATCGAGCGGGGGTTCGACAAGAGACCCAGTACTTC. It is translated as CASSHRAGVRQETQYF.

V usage is TRBV5-5 and J usage is TRBJ1-2; D unclear. Trimming left V 0 bases short and J 4 bases short, with 13 bases between. The CDR3 is 15 residues long. CDR1 and CDR2 (germline): SGHKS, YYEKEE (reference sequence). The CDR3 loop reads CASSLAAGGVYGYTF. CDR3 bases: TGTGCCAGCAGCTTGGCCGCAGGCGGGGTCTATGGCTACACCTTC.

The chain joins TRBV4-2 to TRBJ1-1; 7 bases are shared with TRBD1. The J segment lost 1 base and the V segment lost 7 bases, leaving 12 bases of the junction unmatched. The CDR3 is made up of 16 amino acids. The germline V gene has CDR1 LGHNA and CDR2 YNFKEQ. Here the CDR3 reads CASNSLPGQPNTEAFF. The CDR3 nucleotides read TGTGCCAGCAACTCCTTGCCGGGACAGCCGAACACTGAAGCTTTCTTT.

This sequence joins TRBV30 and TRBJ1-4; no definite D call. The CDR3 is 14 residues long. Germline lookup yields CDR1 GTSNPN and CDR2 SVGIG (reference sequence). Trimming pared 0 bases from V and 4 bases from J, leaving 9 bases between. The CDR3 nucleotides read TGTGCCTGGAGTGTACCGGGGATTAATGAAAAACTGTTTTTT. Its protein product is CAWSVPGINEKLFF.

The genes are TRBV18 and TRBJ1-5; TRBD1 agrees at 7 bases. The V and J ends lost 1 base and 4 bases, in that order; junction bases with no gene match: 7. This CDR3 comprises 16 residues. The germline V gene encodes CDR1 KGHSH and CDR2 LQKENI. In nucleotides, the CDR3 is TGTGCCAGCTCACCACAGGCCCCACAGGGGAATCAGCCCCAGCATTTT. Translating it yields CASSPQAPQGNQPQHF.